This is a list of T cell receptor beta chains from one sample in a study of blood T cells in healthy people across ages. One entry per CDR3 protein, called by TCRdb with MiXCR from the 5' RACE reads. This sample has about 1,400,000 distinct CDR3 sequences, with approximately 40% found just once. The sequencing input was blood. The receptors derive from a woman aged 18-29 years in good health. CDR3s include the opening cysteine and the closing phenylalanine or tryptophan. A D gene is named only where the DNA matches it firmly. Rows give clone size only sometimes, using once, few, many, or a class for an expanded clone.

clone size	D gene	V gene	J gene	CDR3 DNA	CDR3 protein
NA	TRBD2	TRBV28	TRBJ2-7	TGTGCCAGCTGTCGGAGAGCGGGGCCCCCCTACGAGCAGTACTTC	CASCRRAGPPYEQYF
few	NA	TRBV29-1	TRBJ2-1	TGCAGCGTTGATAGGGACACGAGCTCCTACAATGAGCAGTTCTTC	CSVDRDTSSYNEQFF
NA	NA	TRBV24-1	TRBJ2-3	TGTGCCACCAGTGATTCGACCCCAGATACGCAGTATTTT	CATSDSTPDTQYF
NA	NA	TRBV7-9	TRBJ1-4	TGTGCCAGCAGCCGATTGCGCGCAGGCGTGGATGAAAAACTGTTTTTT	CASSRLRAGVDEKLFF
NA	NA	TRBV7-7	TRBJ2-2	TGTGCCAGCAGCCTTAGCGGACAGCTAGGGCGTAACACCGGGGAGCTGTTTTTT	CASSLSGQLGRNTGELFF
NA	TRBD1	TRBV28	TRBJ2-7	TGTGCCAGCTGGGACAGACGAGATGACGAGCAGTACTTC	CASWDRRDDEQYF
few	NA	TRBV14	TRBJ2-3	TGTGCCAGCAGCCGACAGACAGGAAGCACAGATACGCAGTATTTT	CASSRQTGSTDTQYF
few	TRBD1	TRBV12-3/TRBV12-4	TRBJ2-3	TGTGCCAGCAGTCACCAGACAGGGGCCTATCGAGATACGCAGTATTTT	CASSHQTGAYRDTQYF
NA	TRBD2	TRBV2	TRBJ2-7	TGTGCCAGCAGTCTGACTAGCGGGGTCACTCCCTACGAGCAGTACTTC	CASSLTSGVTPYEQYF
NA	NA	TRBV28	TRBJ1-4	TGTGCCAGCAGTTTGGGGGTATCCGCAACTAATGAAAAACTGTTTTTT	CASSLGVSATNEKLFF
NA	NA	TRBV5-1	TRBJ1-2	TGCGCCAGCAGCATGGGCCTTGATGGAGGCTACACCTTC	CASSMGLDGGYTF
few	NA	TRBV13	TRBJ2-6	TGTGCCAGCAGCCCGCACCGGGACACAGTATTACGCTCTGGGGCCAACGTCCTGACTTTC	CASSPHRDTVLRSGANVLTF
NA	TRBD2	TRBV9	TRBJ2-3	TGTGCCAGCAGCGTGAGTAGCGGGGGGGCCATGGATACGCAGTATTTT	CASSVSSGGAMDTQYF
few	NA	TRBV20-1	TRBJ2-7	TGCAGTGCTCCCCTGTGGGGCCGCATGAGCCCCGAGCAGTACTTC	CSAPLWGRMSPEQYF
few	TRBD1	TRBV20-1	TRBJ2-1	TGCAGTGCTGCCTCCGGGACAGGGGCTCCCGGTGAGCAGTTCTTC	CSAASGTGAPGEQFF
NA	NA	TRBV21-1	TRBJ2-3	TGTGCCAGGAGCAAAGGGGGCCCTAGCACAGATACGCAGTATTTT	CARSKGGPSTDTQYF
NA	NA	TRBV27	TRBJ2-7	TGTGCCAGCAGTTTTTCCTCAGGGGTCCCAGGGTATGAGCAGTACTTC	CASSFSSGVPGYEQYF
NA	NA	TRBV6-1	TRBJ1-1	TGTGCCAGCGGGGGGCGGTCCGATAGGAACACTGAAGCTTTCTTT	CASGGRSDRNTEAFF
NA	NA	TRBV2	TRBJ2-1	TGTGCCAGCAGCCCACCGGGGAAACGTGAGCAGTTCTTC	CASSPPGKREQFF
few	TRBD2	TRBV6-1	TRBJ2-2	TGTGCCAGCATTCCCTTAGCGGGGGGACACTCGAACACCGGGGAGCTGTTTTTT	CASIPLAGGHSNTGELFF
NA	NA	TRBV20-1	TRBJ1-2	TGCAGTGCTAGAGATCGTGGCCTTAACTATGGCTACACCTTC	CSARDRGLNYGYTF
NA	NA	TRBV4-1	TRBJ2-5	TGCGCCAGCAGCCAAGAGACAGGCCAAGCCGGGACCCAGTACTTC	CASSQETGQAGTQYF
few	TRBD1	TRBV5-1	TRBJ2-7	TGCGCCAGCAGCTTCGAGACAGGGGGCCCCTACGAGCAGTACTTC	CASSFETGGPYEQYF
once	TRBD1	TRBV9	TRBJ2-1	TGTGCCAGCAGCCCTGGACGGACAGGGGCTCCGGGGACCTACAATGAGCAGTTCTTC	CASSPGRTGAPGTYNEQFF